A single sample is the source of the 20 T cell receptor beta chains below, sequenced in a study of memory CD4+ T cells and cytomegalovirus serostatus. TCRdb keeps only in-frame clones here, not all; method: immunoSEQ multiplex PCR. The table includes 50,000 to 70,000 clones, about 80% detected once. Single viable CD3+CD4+CD8-CD45RO+ cells were sorted as the memory CD4+ T cells. Sequenced: memory CD4+ T cells from blood. These receptors all come from an adult in good health and CMV-seropositive.

The CDR3, as DNA: TGCGCCAGCAGCATCCTAAGGAATAACCCCGAGCAGTACTTC. It is translated as CASSILRNNPEQYF. V and J are TRBV5-1 and TRBJ2-7; D uncertain. The germline CDR1 and CDR2 sequences are SGHRS and YFSETQ. V lost 4 bases and J 6 bases, leaving 17 bases between the germline ends. This CDR3 is built from 14 residues.

The gene calls are TRBV5-4 and TRBJ2-5; TRBD2 aligns across 12 bases. This CDR3 has 16 amino acids. Germline V gene lookup returns CDR1 SGHNT and CDR2 YYREEE (reference sequence). V lost 0 bases to trimming and J lost 4 bases; unmatched junction nucleotides: 4. The CDR3 DNA follows: TGTGCCAGCAGCTTGGTGACTAGCGGGAGCGGAGAGACCCAGTACTTC. This sequence encodes CASSLVTSGSGETQYF.

The chain links TRBV30 to TRBJ2-7; 8 nucleotides line up with TRBD2. J was trimmed by 2 bases and V by 3 bases; bases with no gene match: 3. In germline, CDR1 is GTSNPN, CDR2 SVGIG (reference sequence). CDR3 size: 13 residues. In DNA form, the CDR3 reads TGTGCCTGGAGGTTTAGCGGGGCCTACGAGCAGTACTTC. Translated: CAWRFSGAYEQYF.

The V gene is TRBV5-4, the J gene TRBJ2-5; unclear D gene. V was cut by 1 base and J by 0 bases, with 10 bases left in between. Germline V lookup: CDR1 SGHNT, CDR2 YYREEE (reference sequence). The CDR3 is 15 amino acids. The chain's CDR3 is CASSLTQSYQETQYF. CDR3 DNA sequence: TGTGCCAGCAGCTTGACCCAGTCCTACCAAGAGACCCAGTACTTC.

J is TRBJ2-5 and V is TRBV2; 7 positions agree with TRBD1. The J segment lost 7 bases and the V segment lost 3 bases, leaving 11 bases of the junction unmatched. CDR1 and CDR2 (germline): SNHLY, FYNNEI. The CDR3 runs to 15 residues. This CDR3 reads CASSDRTGVSLTQYF. Written as DNA, the CDR3 is TGTGCCAGCAGTGATAGAACAGGGGTTAGTTTGACCCAGTACTTC.

J is TRBJ1-3 and V is TRBV5-1, with D hard to call. Germline CDR1 and CDR2: SGHRS and YFSETQ. With 1 base removed from V and 4 bases from J, the gap between germline ends came to 15 bases. The CDR3 totals 16 residues. Here the CDR3 DNA reads TGCGCCAGCAGCTTGCGACCGGTGCAAGCGGGAAACACCATATATTTT. Translated, it gives CASSLRPVQAGNTIYF. Supplemented by reference TRBV5-1 and TRBJ1-3, the full variable domain reads KAGVTQTPRYLIKTRGQQVTLSCSPISGHRSVSWYQQTPGQGLQFLFEYFSETQRNKGNFPGRFSGRQFSNSRSEMNVSTLELGDSALYLCASSLRPVQAGNTIYFGEGSWLTVV.

The count of this clone is one. V gene TRBV19 combines with J gene TRBJ2-2, with 8 positions matching TRBD2. CDR1 and CDR2 (germline): LNHDA, SQIVND (reference sequence). The CDR3 consists of 14 residues. Trimming cost V 5 bases and J 5 bases; bases outside gene matches: 4. The CDR3 region is CASSEAGGTGELFF. Written as DNA, the CDR3 is TGTGCCAGTAGTGAGGCGGGAGGAACCGGGGAGCTGTTTTTT.

The chain has TRBV6-1 and TRBJ2-2; D ambiguous. The length of the CDR3 is 14 residues. Germline CDR1 and CDR2: MNHNS and SASEGT. V lost 1 base and J 1 base, leaving 4 bases between the germline ends. The DNA of the CDR3 is TGTGCCAGCAGTGAAGGGTGGAACACCGGGGAGCTGTTTTTT. It yields the protein CASSEGWNTGELFF.

This clone was observed once. The chain combines TRBV25-1 with TRBJ2-1; D not certain. V lost 1 base to trimming and J lost 8 bases, with 12 bases between them. Germline CDR1 reads MGHDK; CDR2 reads SYGVNS. CDR3 length: 14 amino acids. CDR3 nucleotide sequence: TGTGCCAGCAGTGAATCAGTAGTTCTCGATGAGCAGTTCTTC. The encoded protein is CASSESVVLDEQFF.

This clone was seen just once. The chain combines TRBV30 with TRBJ2-7; D is perhaps TRBD1 (5 bases). V was shortened by 0 bases and J by 6 bases, with 9 bases between the two germline ends. The CDR3 runs to 12 residues. Germline CDR1 is GTSNPN and CDR2 is SVGIG (reference sequence). Here the CDR3 DNA reads TGTGCCTGGAGTGTACAGGCCTGCGAGCAGTACTTC. Its translation is CAWSVQACEQYF.

This chain connects TRBV30 to TRBJ1-3; weak D call: TRBD1 (5 bases). Germline CDR1 GTSNPN, CDR2 SVGIG (reference sequence). Trimming pared 0 bases from V and 2 bases from J, leaving 5 bases between. The CDR3 covers 13 residues. CDR3 coding DNA: TGTGCCTGGAGTGTCAGGGCTGGAAACACCATATATTTT. This sequence encodes CAWSVRAGNTIYF.

The table lists this clone with a count of one. The chain carries TRBV6-1 and TRBJ2-7; TRBD1 matches 10 bases. This CDR3 contains 15 residues. CDR1 is MNHNS, CDR2 SASEGT, per germline. The junction had 5 bases not matched to a gene; V was cut back by 6 bases and J by 0 bases. This CDR3 is CASRGGDRGSYEQYV. DNA for the CDR3: TGTGCCAGCAGGGGGGGGGACAGGGGCTCCTACGAGCAGTACGTC.

V gene TRBV6-1 combines with J gene TRBJ1-5, with D hard to call. Germline-derived CDR1 and CDR2 are MNHNS and SASEGT. The CDR3 is made up of 13 amino acids. V lost 8 bases and J 5 bases, leaving 13 bases between the germline ends. CDR3 in amino acids: CASGELGDQPQHF. In DNA, the CDR3 is TGTGCCAGCGGAGAACTAGGAGATCAGCCCCAGCATTTT.

This rearrangement joins TRBV4-3 to TRBJ2-1; a possible D gene is TRBD2 (6 bases). The CDR3 loop spans 17 amino acids. Per germline, CDR1 LGHNA and CDR2 YSLEER. V was shortened by 2 bases and J by 0 bases, with 14 bases between the two germline ends. The CDR3 sequence: CASSQYPGGSSYNEQFF. CDR3 nucleotide sequence: TGCGCCAGCAGCCAATACCCTGGGGGGAGCTCCTACAATGAGCAGTTCTTC.

The chain has TRBV2 and TRBJ1-1; D uncertain. Trimming took off 1 base at V and 5 bases at J, with 8 bases between the two ends. Germline V CDR1 and CDR2: SNHLY, FYNNEI. The CDR3 consists of 13 residues. This chain's CDR3 is CASSEDPNTEAFF. The CDR3 DNA follows: TGTGCCAGCAGTGAAGACCCGAATACTGAAGCTTTCTTT.

This chain uses TRBV11-2 with TRBJ2-7; 12 nucleotides align to TRBD2. Unmatched junction bases numbered 5, after V lost 4 bases and J lost 4 bases. The CDR3 loop spans 15 amino acids. CDR1 SGHAT and CDR2 FQNNGV come from the germline V gene. CDR3 protein: CASSSGLAGPYEQYF. The CDR3 DNA sequence: TGTGCCAGCAGCTCGGGACTAGCGGGTCCTTACGAGCAGTACTTC.

The J gene is TRBJ2-7, the V gene TRBV18, with 7 nucleotides matching TRBD2. The V gene end was trimmed by 3 bases and the J gene end by 7 bases; junction bases not matched to a gene: 9. Germline V gene data show CDR1 as KGHSH and CDR2 as LQKENI. This CDR3 comprises 14 residues. The chain's CDR3 is CASSPPGTGGEQYV. CDR3 bases: TGTGCCAGCTCACCCCCAGGGACCGGGGGGGAGCAGTACGTC.

This chain uses TRBV6-1 with TRBJ1-2; D is perhaps TRBD1 (6 bases). The CDR3 length is 16 residues. Per the germline V gene, CDR1 is MNHNS and CDR2 is SASEGT. Trimming took 3 bases from V and 4 from J, leaving 18 bases between them. The CDR3 spells CASSEGYRDPAYGYTF. The CDR3 coding sequence is TGTGCCAGCAGTGAGGGTTACAGGGATCCGGCCTATGGCTACACCTTC.

This chain uses TRBV5-6 with TRBJ2-1; 11 bases match TRBD2. This CDR3 is 16 amino acids long. V shed 4 bases, J shed 6 bases, and the junction held 9 bases outside the gene matches. CDR1 is SGHDT and CDR2 is YYEEEE in the germline V gene. Written as DNA, the CDR3 is TGTGCCAGCAGCCCCTCATTAGCGGGAGGGCTCAATGAGCAGTTCTTC. Encoded protein: CASSPSLAGGLNEQFF.

The chain combines TRBV28 with TRBJ2-3; 11 positions agree with TRBD1. The CDR3 has 16 amino acids. Germline loops: CDR1 MDHEN, CDR2 SYDVKM. The V segment lost 7 bases and the J segment 5 bases; nucleotides outside the gene matches: 11. The CDR3 here is CASKPAGTGGRDTQYF. CDR3 coding DNA: TGTGCCAGCAAGCCCGCCGGGACAGGGGGTAGAGATACGCAGTATTTT.